Listed below are T cell receptor beta chains from one sample, sequenced in a study of T cells in Graves' hyperthyroidism and ophthalmopathy. TCRdb called the multiplex PCR reads again in MiXCR, with one record for every CDR3 protein. The table has about 710,000 distinct CDR3 sequences, about a sixth seen once. The sequenced material came from blood. These receptors originate from a man aged 18 to 29 with Graves' hyperthyroidism. Each CDR3 is given with its conserved first and last residue. The D gene is left open where the match is weak. Clone size, where shown, is once, few, many, or a class for clones that have expanded.

size: few
D: .
V: TRBV7-6
J: TRBJ2-2
DNA: TGTGCCAGCAGCTTAGCCATTGGCGGGTCGAACACCGGGGAGCTGTTTTTT
CDR3: CASSLAIGGSNTGELFF

size: .
D: .
V: TRBV27
J: TRBJ1-1
DNA: TGTGCCAGCAGTCCAGACACCTCGAACACTGAAGCTTTCTTT
CDR3: CASSPDTSNTEAFF

size: many
D: TRBD1
V: TRBV12-3/TRBV12-4
J: TRBJ2-1
DNA: TGTGCCAGCATCGGGACAGGGTATGCGATGGGTCGGTTCTTC
CDR3: CASIGTGYAMGRFF

size: many
D: TRBD2
V: TRBV27
J: TRBJ2-7
DNA: TGTGCCAGCAGTTTACGACTAGCGGGCCATTACGAGCAGTACTTC
CDR3: CASSLRLAGHYEQYF

size: .
D: TRBD1
V: TRBV6-5
J: TRBJ1-2
DNA: TGTGCCAGCAGTTACGGGACAGCCTATAACTATGGCTACACCTTC
CDR3: CASSYGTAYNYGYTF

size: many
D: .
V: TRBV27
J: TRBJ2-7
DNA: TGTGCCACCAACGGGCCTTTAGGCCGCGAGCAGTACTTC
CDR3: CATNGPLGREQYF

size: many
D: .
V: TRBV18
J: TRBJ2-5
DNA: TGTGCCAGCTCAGGTCTCCGGGACAATCAAGAGACCCAGTACTTC
CDR3: CASSGLRDNQETQYF

size: many
D: .
V: TRBV2
J: TRBJ2-1
DNA: TGTGCCAGCACCACTCACCGCAATGAGCAGTTCTTC
CDR3: CASTTHRNEQFF

size: few
D: TRBD1
V: TRBV15
J: TRBJ1-2
DNA: TGTGCCACCAGCAGAGTTCGACAGGGAAGGCTCTATGGCTACACCTTC
CDR3: CATSRVRQGRLYGYTF

size: .
D: TRBD2
V: TRBV6-5
J: TRBJ2-4
DNA: TGTGCCAGCAGTTATAGCGGGCCTAACATTCAGTACTTC
CDR3: CASSYSGPNIQYF

size: many
D: .
V: TRBV28
J: TRBJ2-5
DNA: TGTGCCAGCAGTTCCACGAATGTGAGGGAGACCCAGTACTTC
CDR3: CASSSTNVRETQYF

size: many
D: TRBD1
V: TRBV28
J: TRBJ1-2
DNA: TGTGCCAGCAGTTCGGGACAGCAGGATGGCTACACCTTC
CDR3: CASSSGQQDGYTF

size: .
D: .
V: TRBV6-9
J: TRBJ2-1
DNA: TGTGCCAGCAGTTATTACGATGGATATGAGCAGTTCTTC
CDR3: CASSYYDGYEQFF

size: many
D: .
V: TRBV6-1
J: TRBJ2-5
DNA: TGTGCCAGCAGTCCGCACAGGCCTAACGAGGAGACCCAGTACTTC
CDR3: CASSPHRPNEETQYF

size: many
D: .
V: TRBV3-1
J: TRBJ2-7
DNA: TGTGCCAGCAGCCAAGGGTCGGGCAGCCCCTACGAGCAGTACTTC
CDR3: CASSQGSGSPYEQYF

size: few
D: TRBD2
V: TRBV28
J: TRBJ2-1
DNA: TGTGCCAGTACGGAGAGCGGGAGAATAGAGCAGTTCTTC
CDR3: CASTESGRIEQFF

size: few
D: .
V: TRBV28
J: TRBJ2-7
DNA: TGTGCCAGCAGTTTATCCCGCGTTTACGAGCAGTACTTC
CDR3: CASSLSRVYEQYF

size: many
D: .
V: TRBV29-1
J: TRBJ1-1
DNA: TGCAGCGTTGACAAGGGGGTGGCTGAAGCTTTCTTT
CDR3: CSVDKGVAEAFF

size: many
D: TRBD1
V: TRBV2
J: TRBJ2-5
DNA: TGTGCCAGCAGTGAGACAGGGGGGGCGTTCGAGACCCAGTACTTC
CDR3: CASSETGGAFETQYF

size: many
D: .
V: TRBV28
J: TRBJ2-4
DNA: TGTGCCAGCAGTTCTACAGGGTCCAACATTCAGTACTTC
CDR3: CASSSTGSNIQYF

size: .
D: .
V: TRBV12-3/TRBV12-4
J: TRBJ2-1
DNA: TGTGCCAGCAGTTTAATGGGGTACAATGAGCAGTTCTTC
CDR3: CASSLMGYNEQFF

size: many
D: TRBD2
V: TRBV6-2/TRBV6-3
J: TRBJ2-7
DNA: TGTGCCAGCAGTTACGGTAGACTAGCGGGACTGTACGAGCAGTACTTC
CDR3: CASSYGRLAGLYEQYF

size: .
D: .
V: TRBV28
J: TRBJ1-2
DNA: TGTGCCAGCAGTTTAGGGGGGTATGGCTATGGCTACGCCTTC
CDR3: CASSLGGYGYGYAF

size: many
D: .
V: TRBV3-1
J: TRBJ2-7
DNA: TGTGCCAGCAGCCAAGATGGCCTAGCGCCAGTCTACGAGCAGTACTTC
CDR3: CASSQDGLAPVYEQYF

size: .
D: .
V: TRBV13
J: TRBJ2-7
DNA: TGTGCCAGCAGCTATCGGGATCGGGGGGCGCCCGAGCAGTACTTC
CDR3: CASSYRDRGAPEQYF

size: .
D: .
V: TRBV5-1
J: TRBJ2-7
DNA: TGCGCCAGCAGCTTGGGATGGGGGAGTGATAGCGAGCAGTACTTC
CDR3: CASSLGWGSDSEQYF

size: .
D: TRBD1
V: TRBV15
J: TRBJ2-1
DNA: TGTGCCACCAGCAGACAATCCCCTGGACAGGGCAATGAGCAGTTCTTC
CDR3: CATSRQSPGQGNEQFF

size: few
D: TRBD1
V: TRBV27
J: TRBJ2-1
DNA: TGTGCCATCGGACAGGGGGCGTTCAATGAGCAGTTCTTC
CDR3: CAIGQGAFNEQFF

size: few
D: .
V: TRBV15
J: TRBJ1-4
DNA: TGTGCCACCAGCAGCCGCTCAACAAAACTGTTTTTT
CDR3: CATSSRSTKLFF

size: .
D: TRBD1
V: TRBV5-1
J: TRBJ2-1
DNA: TGCGCCAGCACCCGGACAGGGAGAAGCGATAAGCAGTTCTTC
CDR3: CASTRTGRSDKQFF

size: many
D: .
V: TRBV30
J: TRBJ2-2
DNA: TGTGCCTGGAGTGCCCCCGGAGGGGGGAACACCGGGGAGCTGTTTTTT
CDR3: CAWSAPGGGNTGELFF

size: .
D: TRBD2
V: TRBV12-3/TRBV12-4
J: TRBJ2-5
DNA: TGTGCCAGCAGCCCCCTCGGACTAGCGGTACGTGGGGAGACCCAGTACTTC
CDR3: CASSPLGLAVRGETQYF

size: .
D: .
V: TRBV19
J: TRBJ1-2
DNA: TGTGCCAGTAGTATGATTCAGTTATCGCATGGCTACACCTTC
CDR3: CASSMIQLSHGYTF

size: once
D: .
V: TRBV10-3
J: TRBJ2-5
DNA: TGTGCCATCAGTGAACGGCAGCTCCAAGAGACCCAGTACTTC
CDR3: CAISERQLQETQYF

size: .
D: TRBD1
V: TRBV6-5
J: TRBJ1-1
DNA: TGTGCCAGCAGTTATGGGCCGGGACAGGGCTTAGCTTTCTTT
CDR3: CASSYGPGQGLAFF

size: many
D: TRBD2
V: TRBV18
J: TRBJ2-7
DNA: TGTGCCAGCTCCCTTGGACTAGCGGGCTTATACGAGCAGTACTTC
CDR3: CASSLGLAGLYEQYF

size: few
D: .
V: TRBV24-1
J: TRBJ2-1
DNA: TGTGCCACCGGGGACCACCTTTACAATGAGCAGTTCTTC
CDR3: CATGDHLYNEQFF

size: .
D: .
V: TRBV11-1
J: TRBJ2-4
DNA: TGTGCCAGCAGCTGGAAAAACATTCAGTACTTC
CDR3: CASSWKNIQYF

size: few
D: .
V: TRBV29-1
J: TRBJ1-3
DNA: TGCAGCGTTGAAGTTGGGAATTTTGGAAACACCATATATTTT
CDR3: CSVEVGNFGNTIYF

size: few
D: .
V: TRBV29-1
J: TRBJ2-3
DNA: TGCAGCGTTGAGGGGACAGATACGCAGTATTTT
CDR3: CSVEGTDTQYF

size: many
D: TRBD1
V: TRBV7-3
J: TRBJ2-4
DNA: TGTGCCAGCAGCTTAACAGGGGGACAGGGGCTTCAGTACTTC
CDR3: CASSLTGGQGLQYF

size: few
D: .
V: TRBV28
J: TRBJ1-4
DNA: TGTGCCAGCAGTTTACCCGGGACTGGCAGTGAAAAACTGTTTTTT
CDR3: CASSLPGTGSEKLFF

size: .
D: .
V: TRBV7-9
J: TRBJ2-1
DNA: TGTGCCAGCAACCCTAGTCGGAGTAGCGGCCTCGGGGAGCAGTTCTTC
CDR3: CASNPSRSSGLGEQFF

size: few
D: .
V: TRBV30
J: TRBJ2-7
DNA: TGTGCCTGGAGTGTAGGGCCCAGCTCCTACGAGCAGTACTTC
CDR3: CAWSVGPSSYEQYF

size: many
D: .
V: TRBV12-3/TRBV12-4
J: TRBJ1-3
DNA: TGTGCCAGCAGCCCTCTTACAGGGTCCGGAGGGACCTCTGGAAACACCATATATTTT
CDR3: CASSPLTGSGGTSGNTIYF

size: many
D: .
V: TRBV18
J: TRBJ2-1
DNA: TGTGCCAGCTCACCAGTCAGGGGAGACAATGAGCAGTTCTTC
CDR3: CASSPVRGDNEQFF